This TCR beta chain was identified in a study of CD8 T cells in Susac syndrome. The CDR3 totals 15 residues. V dropped 6 bases and J dropped 0 bases, with 12 bases sitting between them. An amount of RNA that ranged from roughly 0.5 to 1 ug was reverse transcribed with random hexamers. TCRdb re-analysed the immunoSEQ multiplex PCR reads in MiXCR, keeping a single row per CDR3 protein. The sample records more than 250,000 distinct CDR3 sequences, 92% being singletons. The multiple sclerosis controls consisted of treatment-naive patients with relapsing-remitting disease, either stable or active. Negative isolation was used for CD8+ and CD4+ T cells and FACS enrichment for TEMRA cells.

V gene TRBV12-3 or TRBV12-4 combines with J gene TRBJ1-5, with a tentative D call TRBD1 (5 bases). This TCR came from a human donor with multiple sclerosis. The sequenced sample consisted of CD4+ T cells from PBMCs. CDR3 sequence (DNA): TGTGCCAGCAGCTTAATTAGGGGTAGCAATCAGCCCCAGCATTTT. As protein: CASSLIRGSNQPQHF.